These T cell receptor beta chains were read from a single sample in a study of blood T cell repertoires in COVID-19. Method: immunoSEQ multiplex PCR; TCRdb's copy keeps in-frame clones and lacks some. The sample has 300,000 to 400,000 clones; roughly 90% are singletons. Sequenced material: PBMCs or T cells enriched from blood (not recorded which). The receptors originated from a woman aged 25-40 years who had recovered from COVID-19. Both conserved end residues are part of each CDR3. Fields, in order: clone size, V gene, D gene, J gene, CDR3 protein, CDR3 DNA. The D gene is left open where the match is weak. Clone size appears in some rows only: once, few, many, or a class for an expanded clone.

NA	TRBV2	NA	TRBJ2-2	CASTKGGATGELFF	TGTGCCAGCACAAAAGGCGGCGCAACCGGGGAGCTGTTTTTT
NA	TRBV7-9	NA	TRBJ1-5	CASSSQENQPQHF	TGTGCCAGCAGCTCCCAGGAAAATCAGCCCCAGCATTTT
NA	TRBV28	NA	TRBJ1-2	CASSLAGEKYGYTF	TGTGCCAGCAGTTTAGCAGGGGAGAAGTATGGCTACACCTTC
NA	TRBV11-2	NA	TRBJ1-1	CASSRGSGGSTEAFF	TGTGCCAGCAGCAGGGGTAGTGGGGGGAGCACTGAAGCTTTCTTT
NA	TRBV6-5	NA	TRBJ1-4	CASRPLAGEKLFF	TGTGCCAGCAGGCCCCTGGCGGGCGAAAAACTGTTTTTT
NA	TRBV28	TRBD1	TRBJ1-6	CASSAQQGSNSPLHF	TGTGCCAGCAGTGCCCAACAGGGGAGTAATTCACCCCTCCACTTT
NA	TRBV5-1	TRBD1	TRBJ1-1	CASSQAGQPKAFF	TGCGCCAGCAGCCAGGCGGGACAGCCTAAAGCTTTCTTT
NA	TRBV5-4	TRBD1	TRBJ2-7	CASSLKTGVDEQYF	TGTGCCAGCAGCTTGAAGACAGGGGTCGACGAGCAGTACTTC
NA	TRBV5-1	NA	TRBJ2-2	CASSVQDSHTGELFF	TGCGCCAGCAGCGTACAGGACAGTCACACCGGGGAGCTGTTTTTT
NA	TRBV19	NA	TRBJ2-7	CASSILDNSYEQYF	TGTGCCAGTAGTATACTTGACAACTCCTACGAGCAGTACTTC
NA	TRBV18	NA	TRBJ1-1	CASSPVTGNTEAFF	TGTGCCAGCTCACCAGTGACAGGGAACACTGAAGCTTTCTTT
NA	TRBV3-1/TRBV3-2	NA	TRBJ1-4	CASSRSRGEKLFF	TGTGCCAGCAGCCGGAGCAGAGGTGAAAAACTGTTTTTT
NA	TRBV5-6	NA	TRBJ1-1	CASSQPTGNTEAFF	TGTGCCAGCAGCCAACCGACAGGGAACACTGAAGCTTTCTTT
NA	TRBV28	TRBD1	TRBJ2-2	CASSLSKGAGGELFF	TGTGCCAGCAGTTTAAGTAAGGGGGCAGGCGGGGAGCTGTTTTTT
NA	TRBV27	TRBD2	TRBJ2-3	CASSSRTSGGRTDTQYF	TGTGCCAGCAGTTCGCGGACTAGCGGGGGACGCACAGATACGCAGTATTTT
NA	TRBV5-4	TRBD2	TRBJ2-5	CASRSGGPGSETQYF	TGTGCCAGCAGGTCGGGGGGGCCGGGCTCAGAGACCCAGTACTTC
NA	TRBV28	NA	TRBJ2-4	CASSPPGQLAKNIQYF	TGTGCCAGCAGTCCTCCCGGACAGCTAGCCAAAAACATTCAGTACTTC
NA	TRBV12-5	TRBD1	TRBJ1-1	CASGPGGWVTEAFF	TGTGCTAGTGGGCCAGGGGGATGGGTAACTGAAGCTTTCTTT
NA	TRBV28	TRBD2	TRBJ2-2	CASSPGLAGVYTGELFF	TGTGCCAGCAGTCCTGGACTAGCGGGGGTGTACACCGGGGAGCTGTTTTTT
NA	TRBV2	NA	TRBJ1-1	CASSSQVNTEAFF	TGTGCCAGCAGTTCCCAGGTTAACACTGAAGCTTTCTTT
NA	TRBV14	TRBD1	TRBJ2-6	CASSPNPGQGSGANVLTF	TGTGCCAGCAGCCCGAACCCGGGACAGGGCTCTGGGGCCAACGTCCTGACTTTC
once	TRBV29-1	NA	TRBJ2-1	CSVDSVLNEQFF	TGCAGCGTTGATAGTGTATTGAATGAGCAGTTCTTC
NA	TRBV10-3	TRBD2	TRBJ2-7	CAISERLAPRHEQYF	TGTGCCATCAGTGAAAGACTAGCCCCCAGGCACGAGCAGTACTTC
NA	TRBV30	TRBD1	TRBJ1-2	CAWMGEVQGAGGVYGYTF	TGTGCCTGGATGGGGGAGGTCCAGGGGGCCGGAGGGGTTTATGGCTACACCTTC
NA	TRBV13	TRBD2	TRBJ2-7	CASSLGSSGGYEQYF	TGTGCCAGCAGCTTAGGTTCTAGCGGGGGATACGAGCAGTACTTC
few	TRBV7-9	NA	TRBJ2-3	CASSLTNTQYF	TGTGCCAGCAGCTTAACAAATACGCAGTATTTT
NA	TRBV5-1	NA	TRBJ1-4	CASRTDSNEKLFF	TGCGCCAGCAGGACAGACAGTAATGAAAAACTGTTTTTT
NA	TRBV2	TRBD1	TRBJ2-7	CASRDRAGYESSYF	TGTGCCAGCAGGGACAGGGCCGGCTACGAGAGCAGTTACTTC
NA	TRBV5-1	TRBD1	TRBJ1-4	CASRSTPGQGNEKLFF	TGCGCCAGCAGATCAACACCGGGACAGGGGAATGAAAAACTGTTTTTT
NA	TRBV2	TRBD1	TRBJ1-2	CASTGSPSGTGVRYTF	TGTGCCAGCACGGGGAGTCCCTCCGGGACAGGGGTTCGCTACACCTTC
NA	TRBV5-1	NA	TRBJ1-2	CASSSEGSGYTF	TGCGCCAGCAGCTCCGAGGGTAGCGGCTACACCTTC
NA	TRBV29-1	NA	TRBJ1-1	CSVEVQGTNTEAFF	TGCAGCGTTGAAGTGCAGGGGACGAACACTGAAGCTTTCTTT
NA	TRBV7-9	NA	TRBJ1-3	CASSKGSRDTIYF	TGTGCCAGCAGCAAAGGGTCCCGGGACACCATATATTTT
NA	TRBV2	NA	TRBJ2-7	CASRRTATYEQYF	TGTGCCAGCAGGAGGACAGCCACCTACGAGCAGTACTTC
NA	TRBV4-1	TRBD2	TRBJ2-3	CASSQGGGGADTQYF	TGCGCCAGCAGCCAAGGGGGCGGGGGAGCAGATACGCAGTATTTT
NA	TRBV7-2	NA	TRBJ1-1	CASSLLYRGGRSEAFF	TGTGCCAGCAGCTTATTATATCGTGGCGGGAGGTCTGAAGCTTTCTTT
NA	TRBV6-1	NA	TRBJ2-1	CASSETAGYGNEQFF	TGTGCCAGCAGTGAAACGGCAGGGTATGGGAATGAGCAGTTCTTC
NA	TRBV6-2/TRBV6-3	NA	TRBJ2-7	CASSYSTRSNYEQYF	TGTGCCAGCAGTTACTCCACGAGATCTAACTACGAGCAGTACTTC
NA	TRBV9	NA	TRBJ2-3	CASSVQGGRSTDTQYF	TGTGCCAGCAGCGTACAAGGGGGTAGAAGCACAGATACGCAGTATTTT
NA	TRBV2	NA	TRBJ2-5	CASGDEETQYF	TGTGCCAGCGGAGACGAAGAGACCCAGTACTTC
NA	TRBV6-2/TRBV6-3	TRBD1	TRBJ1-2	CASSLTTGQGANTF	TGTGCCAGCAGTCTTACGACGGGACAGGGGGCGAACACCTTC
NA	TRBV28	NA	TRBJ2-3	CASSLLSRTDTQYF	TGTGCCAGCAGTTTGTTGTCTCGCACAGATACGCAGTATTTT
NA	TRBV5-1	TRBD1	TRBJ1-5	CASSLTGGMNQPQHF	TGCGCCAGCAGCTTGACAGGGGGTATGAATCAGCCCCAGCATTTT
NA	TRBV15	TRBD2	TRBJ2-1	CATSRDSAGGPSNEQFF	TGTGCCACCAGCAGAGATTCAGCGGGGGGGCCCAGCAATGAGCAGTTCTTC
NA	TRBV9	NA	TRBJ2-7	CASSGGHSYEQYF	TGTGCCAGCAGCGGGGGCCACTCCTACGAGCAGTACTTC
NA	TRBV10-3	NA	TRBJ2-2	CAISLSGNTGELFF	TGTGCCATCAGCCTTAGCGGGAACACCGGGGAGCTGTTTTTT
NA	TRBV27	TRBD2	TRBJ2-3	CASSWAGGIRTDTQYF	TGTGCCAGCAGTTGGGCGGGGGGGATACGAACAGATACGCAGTATTTT
NA	TRBV28	NA	TRBJ1-1	CASTNLILANTEAFF	TGTGCCAGCACCAATCTCATACTAGCGAACACTGAAGCTTTCTTT
NA	TRBV30	NA	TRBJ1-5	CAWSRGHNQPQHF	TGTGCCTGGAGTAGGGGCCACAATCAGCCCCAGCATTTT
once	TRBV19	NA	TRBJ2-1	CASSIIFWDNYYNEQFF	TGTGCCAGTAGTATAATATTTTGGGACAACTACTACAATGAGCAGTTCTTC
NA	TRBV3-1/TRBV3-2	NA	TRBJ2-5	CASSQGPSVGETQYF	TGTGCCAGCAGCCAGGGGCCTAGCGTAGGTGAGACCCAGTACTTC
NA	TRBV6-5	NA	TRBJ1-1	CASSSSYNTEAFF	TGTGCCAGCAGTTCCTCTTATAACACTGAAGCTTTCTTT